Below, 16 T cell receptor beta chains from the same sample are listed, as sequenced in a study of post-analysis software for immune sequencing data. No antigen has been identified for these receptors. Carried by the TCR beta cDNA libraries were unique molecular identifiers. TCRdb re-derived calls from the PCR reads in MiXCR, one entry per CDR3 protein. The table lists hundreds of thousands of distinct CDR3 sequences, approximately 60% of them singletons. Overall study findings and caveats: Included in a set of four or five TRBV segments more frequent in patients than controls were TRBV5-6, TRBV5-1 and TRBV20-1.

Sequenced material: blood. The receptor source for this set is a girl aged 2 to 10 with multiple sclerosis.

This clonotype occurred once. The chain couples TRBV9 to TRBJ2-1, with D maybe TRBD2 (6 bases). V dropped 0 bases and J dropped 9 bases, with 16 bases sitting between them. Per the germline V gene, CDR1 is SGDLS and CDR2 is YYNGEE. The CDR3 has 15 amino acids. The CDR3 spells CASSVGPGEGVEQFF. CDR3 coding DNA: TGTGCCAGCAGCGTAGGGCCGGGGGAAGGGGTTGAGCAGTTCTTC.

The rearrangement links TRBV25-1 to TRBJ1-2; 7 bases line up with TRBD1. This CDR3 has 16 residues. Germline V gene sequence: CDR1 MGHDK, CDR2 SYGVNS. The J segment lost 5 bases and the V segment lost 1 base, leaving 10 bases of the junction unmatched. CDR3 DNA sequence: TGTGCCAGCAGTGAATCCAATCGACAGGGAGTATATGGCTACACCTTC. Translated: CASSESNRQGVYGYTF.

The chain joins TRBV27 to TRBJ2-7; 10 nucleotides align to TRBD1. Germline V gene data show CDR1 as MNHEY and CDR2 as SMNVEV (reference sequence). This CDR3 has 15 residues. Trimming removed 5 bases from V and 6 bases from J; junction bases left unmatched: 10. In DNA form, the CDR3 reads TGTGCCAGCAGTGCCAAGGGACAGGGGTTGAGCGAGCAGTACTTC. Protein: CASSAKGQGLSEQYF.

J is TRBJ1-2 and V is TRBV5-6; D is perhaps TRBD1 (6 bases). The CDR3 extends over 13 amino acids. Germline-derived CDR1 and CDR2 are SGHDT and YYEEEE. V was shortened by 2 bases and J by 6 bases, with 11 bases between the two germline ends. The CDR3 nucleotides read TGTGCCAGCAGCTTATACAGGGCTAATGGCTACACCTTC. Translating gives CASSLYRANGYTF.

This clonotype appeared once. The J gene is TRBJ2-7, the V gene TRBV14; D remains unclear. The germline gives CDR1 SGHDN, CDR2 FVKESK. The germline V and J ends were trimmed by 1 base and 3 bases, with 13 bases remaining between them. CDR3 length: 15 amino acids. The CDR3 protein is CASSQGSTVSYEQYF. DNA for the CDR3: TGTGCCAGCAGCCAAGGAAGTACGGTTAGCTACGAGCAGTACTTC.

The CDR3 DNA sequence: TGTGCCAGCACCCGGGAAAGCACAGATACGCAGTATTTT. This sequence encodes CASTRESTDTQYF. The rearrangement uses TRBV7-2 and TRBJ2-3, with D tentatively TRBD2 (5 bases). Germline V gives CDR1 SGHTA, CDR2 FQGNSA. This CDR3 spans 13 amino acids. Between the trimmed V and J ends, which lost 7 bases and 0 bases, there was a span of 8 bases.

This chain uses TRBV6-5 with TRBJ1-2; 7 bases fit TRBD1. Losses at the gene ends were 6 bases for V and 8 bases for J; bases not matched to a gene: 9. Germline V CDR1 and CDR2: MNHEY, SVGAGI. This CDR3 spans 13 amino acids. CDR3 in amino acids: CASRPRQGLGYTF. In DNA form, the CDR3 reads TGTGCCAGCAGACCGCGACAGGGCCTGGGCTACACCTTC.

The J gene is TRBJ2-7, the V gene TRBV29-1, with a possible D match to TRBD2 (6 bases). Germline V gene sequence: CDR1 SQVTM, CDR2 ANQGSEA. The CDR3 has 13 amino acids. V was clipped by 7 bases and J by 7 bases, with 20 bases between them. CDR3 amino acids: CSGRDSDYNEQYF. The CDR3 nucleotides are TGCAGCGGCCGGGACTCAGACTACAATGAGCAGTACTTC.

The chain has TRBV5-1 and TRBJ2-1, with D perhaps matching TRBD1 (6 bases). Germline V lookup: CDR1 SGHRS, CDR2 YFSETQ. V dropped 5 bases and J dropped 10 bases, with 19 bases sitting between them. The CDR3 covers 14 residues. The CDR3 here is CASRPDQGPGEQFF. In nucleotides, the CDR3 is TGCGCCAGCAGGCCAGACCAGGGGCCGGGAGAGCAGTTCTTC. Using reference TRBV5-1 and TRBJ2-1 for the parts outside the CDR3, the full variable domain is KAGVTQTPRYLIKTRGQQVTLSCSPISGHRSVSWYQQTPGQGLQFLFEYFSETQRNKGNFPGRFSGRQFSNSRSEMNVSTLELGDSALYLCASRPDQGPGEQFFGPGTRLTVL.

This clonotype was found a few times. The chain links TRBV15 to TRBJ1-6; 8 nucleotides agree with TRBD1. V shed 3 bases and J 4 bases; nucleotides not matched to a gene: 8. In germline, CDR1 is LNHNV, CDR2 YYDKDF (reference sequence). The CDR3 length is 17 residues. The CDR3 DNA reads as TGTGCCACCAGCAGCCTCGGGACAGGCGGTTATAATTCACCCCTCCACTTT. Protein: CATSSLGTGGYNSPLHF.

For the CDR3, the DNA is TGCAGCGTGAGAAACAGGGGGAACACTGAAGCTTTCTTT. Residues: CSVRNRGNTEAFF. The rearrangement uses TRBV29-1 and TRBJ1-1; 7 bases agree with TRBD1. This CDR3 contains 13 residues. The germline gives CDR1 SQVTM, CDR2 ANQGSEA. The V segment lost 6 bases and the J segment 1 base; nucleotides outside the gene matches: 5.

The CDR3 sequence: CASSPLGNTEAFF. The CDR3 DNA reads as TGTGCCAGCAGCCCCCTGGGGAACACTGAAGCTTTCTTT. The rearrangement uses TRBV3-1 and TRBJ1-1; D remains unclear. The CDR3 consists of 13 residues. V gave up 4 bases and J gave up 1 base, with 7 bases separating them. Per germline, CDR1 LGHDT and CDR2 YNNKEL (reference sequence).

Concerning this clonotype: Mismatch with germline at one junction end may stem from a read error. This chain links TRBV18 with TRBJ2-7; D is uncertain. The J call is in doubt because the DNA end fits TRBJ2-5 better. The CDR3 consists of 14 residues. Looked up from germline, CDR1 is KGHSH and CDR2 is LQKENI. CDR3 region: CVSSGSGPQETQYF. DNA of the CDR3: TGTGTCAGCTCAGGATCGGGCCCGCAAGAGACCCAGTACTTC.

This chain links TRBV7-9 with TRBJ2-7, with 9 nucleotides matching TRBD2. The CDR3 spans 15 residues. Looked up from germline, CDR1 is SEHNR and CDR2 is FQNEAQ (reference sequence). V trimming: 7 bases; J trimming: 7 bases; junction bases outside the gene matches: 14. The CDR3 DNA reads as TGTGCCAGCACCTCCACGAGACTAGCGGTGAGAGAGCAGTACTTC. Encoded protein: CASTSTRLAVREQYF.

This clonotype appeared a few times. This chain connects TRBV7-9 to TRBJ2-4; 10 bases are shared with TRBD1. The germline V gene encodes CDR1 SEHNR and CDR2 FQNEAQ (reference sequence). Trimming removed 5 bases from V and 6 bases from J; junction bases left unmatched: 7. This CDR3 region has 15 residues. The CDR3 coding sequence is TGTGCCAGCAGCCCGGGACAGGGGATGGCAAACATTCAGTACTTC. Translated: CASSPGQGMANIQYF.

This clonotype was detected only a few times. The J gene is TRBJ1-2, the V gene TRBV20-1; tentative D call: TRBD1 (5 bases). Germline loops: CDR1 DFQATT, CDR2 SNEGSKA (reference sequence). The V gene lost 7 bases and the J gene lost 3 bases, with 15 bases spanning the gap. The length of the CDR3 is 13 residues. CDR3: CSVRPGSDYGYTF. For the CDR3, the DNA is TGCAGTGTCAGACCAGGGTCGGACTATGGCTACACCTTC.